The 2 T cell receptor beta chains given below trace back to one sample, sequenced in a study of Tregs in tolerant kidney transplant recipients. Generated by immunoSEQ multiplex PCR, the TCRdb table keeps only in-frame clones and is missing some. This sample carries 240,000 or so clones, about four fifths of them seen once, and the ten largest clones take under 0.65%. Material for sequencing was CD4+ T cells from blood. Receptors were obtained from a human donor in good health.

The chain links TRBV5-1 to TRBJ2-1; the match to TRBD2 covers 15 bases. The CDR3 covers 16 residues. Per the germline V gene, CDR1 is SGHRS and CDR2 is YFSETQ. Germline trimming cut 4 bases from V and 9 bases from J; bases unmatched to any gene: 8. In DNA form, the CDR3 reads TGCGCCAGCAGCCCCCGGGGGACTAGCGGGAGGTTTGAGCAGTTCTTC. As protein: CASSPRGTSGRFEQFF.

The CDR3 is CASSITGGPLYEQYF. The CDR3 DNA sequence: TGTGCCAGTAGTATTACAGGGGGCCCCCTCTACGAGCAGTACTTC. The gene calls are TRBV19 and TRBJ2-7; 9 nucleotides match TRBD1. Per the germline V gene, CDR1 is LNHDA and CDR2 is SQIVND (reference sequence). Trimming took 3 bases from V and 3 from J; bases not matched to a gene: 6. This CDR3 has 15 residues.